This paragraph covers one T cell receptor (beta chain) sequence. What it binds is unknown. The assay ran at deep level. Only in-frame clones appear in the TCRdb table, and some are missing; sequencing was by immunoSEQ multiplex PCR. The data show roughly 2,500,000 clones, roughly 93% seen once. Looked up from germline, CDR1 is SGHTA and CDR2 is FQGTGA. The CDR3 is 15 residues long. After removal of 5 bases from V and 4 bases from J, the junction contained 4 bases not matched to a gene. The sample is drawn from a study of shared clonotypes between healthy human individuals. Study in general: CD8 memory received one plate per donor, CD8 naive two, CD4 memory three and CD4 naive three. Regarding the study as a whole: Larger estimated richness was generally seen in naive subsets than in memory subsets.

Healthy and HIV-negative, the adult donors had no recent acute infections or vaccinations. The chain recombines TRBV7-3 with TRBJ2-2; 10 nucleotides agree with TRBD1. The sample comprised naive CD4+ T cells from PBMCs. Subset of the sample: CD45RA+ positively selected. The receptor was derived from a man aged 18 to 29 in good health. Some clones in this sample may be carry-over from other donors' samples. The CDR3 loop reads CASSQDRGSTGELFF. CDR3 DNA: TGTGCCAGCAGCCAGGACAGGGGGAGCACCGGGGAGCTGTTTTTT.